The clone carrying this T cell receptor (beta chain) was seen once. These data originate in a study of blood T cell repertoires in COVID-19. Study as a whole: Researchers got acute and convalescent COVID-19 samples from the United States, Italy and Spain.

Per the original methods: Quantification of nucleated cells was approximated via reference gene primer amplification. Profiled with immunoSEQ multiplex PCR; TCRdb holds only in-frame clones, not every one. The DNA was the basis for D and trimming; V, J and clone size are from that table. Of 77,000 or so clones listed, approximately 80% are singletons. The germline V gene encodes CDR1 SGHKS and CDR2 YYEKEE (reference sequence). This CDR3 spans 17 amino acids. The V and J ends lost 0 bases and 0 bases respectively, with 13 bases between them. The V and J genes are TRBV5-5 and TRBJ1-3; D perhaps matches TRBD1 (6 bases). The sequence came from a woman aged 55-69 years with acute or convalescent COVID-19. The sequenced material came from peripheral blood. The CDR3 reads CASSLELGASSGNTIYF. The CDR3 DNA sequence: TGTGCCAGCAGCTTGGAGTTGGGGGCAAGCTCTGGAAACACCATATATTTT.